A selection of T cell receptor beta chains follows, all from one sample in a study of T-cell reconstitution after alpha-beta-depleted transplantation in children. TCRdb re-derived calls from the PCR reads in MiXCR, one entry per CDR3 protein. The top ten hold more than 5.5% of the sample, which has about half a million distinct CDR3 sequences, roughly an eighth seen once. Material: PBMCs from the stem cell graft donor, obtained from the stem cell graft. Source of these receptors: a human donor who donated a stem cell graft to a child with combined immunodeficiency. The CDR3 runs from the conserved cysteine through the conserved F or W. The D gene is left open where the match is weak. Clone size is not always given. Where it is, it says once, few, many or a class for expanded clones.

>TRBJ2-7|TRBV7-9|TRBD1|-
TGTGCCAGCAGCTTTAGGGGACAGGACCCCTACGAGCAGTACTTC
CASSFRGQDPYEQYF
>TRBJ2-7|TRBV5-1|TRBD2|many
TGCGCCAGCAATCTGGGGGGGGTTAGCTACGAGCAGTACTTC
CASNLGGVSYEQYF
>TRBJ1-2|TRBV4-2|TRBD1|once
TGTGCCAGCAGCCAAAAAGGGCAGGGGGCGTGGGGCTACACCTTC
CASSQKGQGAWGYTF
>TRBJ2-7|TRBV29-1|-|many
TGCAGCGCCTCGCCCCAAGGACGCTACGAGCAGTACTTC
CSASPQGRYEQYF
>TRBJ2-7|TRBV12-3/TRBV12-4|-|many
TGTGCCAGCAGTTACAGGGTCGAGCAGTACTTC
CASSYRVEQYF
>TRBJ2-1|TRBV10-3|-|many
TGTGCCATCAGTGAGGGCCTAGCTGACGGTGAGCAGTTCTTC
CAISEGLADGEQFF
>TRBJ1-4|TRBV9|-|few
TGTGCCAGCAGCGCGGGGTTGTACTCCACTAATGAAAAACTGTTTTTT
CASSAGLYSTNEKLFF
>TRBJ2-5|TRBV7-9|-|many
TGTGCCAGCAGCTTAATCGGAGAGTACCAAGAGACCCAGTACTTC
CASSLIGEYQETQYF
>TRBJ2-4|TRBV12-3/TRBV12-4|TRBD2|-
TGTGCCAGCAGTCCTAGCGGGGCAGTAAACATTCAGTACTTC
CASSPSGAVNIQYF
>TRBJ2-3|TRBV5-1|TRBD1|-
TGCGCCAGCGGACAGGGACTGCCAGATACGCAGTATTTT
CASGQGLPDTQYF
>TRBJ2-5|TRBV6-5|-|-
TGTGCCAGCAGTTATGGCGTGGTAGAAGGAACCCAGTACTTC
CASSYGVVEGTQYF
>TRBJ2-7|TRBV7-9|TRBD1|-
TGTGCCAGCAGCTTAGCCGGGGGACAGGGGCCGACCTACGAGCAGTACTTC
CASSLAGGQGPTYEQYF
>TRBJ2-3|TRBV7-2|TRBD2|many
TGTGCCAGCAGCTTAGTTATTGGACTAGCGGCTCAGAATGGGGTGTATTTT
CASSLVIGLAAQNGVYF
>TRBJ2-1|TRBV7-9|-|few
TGTGCCAGCAGCTTAGCCCCTTCTATAGGGGTCAATGAGCAGTTCTTC
CASSLAPSIGVNEQFF
>TRBJ2-7|TRBV4-1|-|many
TGCGCCAGCAGCCAAGATGACGTTTCCTACGAGCAGTACTTC
CASSQDDVSYEQYF
>TRBJ2-7|TRBV5-5|-|few
TGTGCCAGCAGCCAGCGCGATTACGAGCAGTACTTC
CASSQRDYEQYF
>TRBJ2-5|TRBV30|TRBD2|-
TGTGCCTGGAGTGTACCTAGCGGGAGCGCTGAGACCCAGTACTTC
CAWSVPSGSAETQYF
>TRBJ2-2|TRBV7-2|-|few
TGTGCCAGCAGCCACACGGCCGGGACCACCGGGGAGCTGTTTTTT
CASSHTAGTTGELFF
>TRBJ1-2|TRBV12-3/TRBV12-4|-|-
TGTGCCAGCAGTTTCGGCAGGGATAATGGCTACACCTTC
CASSFGRDNGYTF
>TRBJ2-7|TRBV5-1|TRBD2|many
TGCGCCAGCAGCTTGATAGCGACTAGCGGGACCTACGAGCAGTACTTC
CASSLIATSGTYEQYF
>TRBJ2-5|TRBV24-1|TRBD1|many
TGTGCCACCAGTGACCCCAGGACAGGGTGGCAAGAGACCCAGTACTTC
CATSDPRTGWQETQYF
>TRBJ2-1|TRBV5-1|TRBD2|-
TGCGCCAGCAGCGTGGGACTAGCTTCTTTTGAGCAGTTCTTC
CASSVGLASFEQFF
>TRBJ1-2|TRBV12-3/TRBV12-4|-|few
TGTGCCAGCAGTTTCGGGGGACAAGTTAACTATGGCTACACCTTC
CASSFGGQVNYGYTF
>TRBJ2-2|TRBV6-1|-|many
TGTGCCAGCAGGGAAGGGGGGCGGAAGGAGGAGCTGTTTTTT
CASREGGRKEELFF
>TRBJ1-4|TRBV18|-|few
TGTGCCAGCTCACCAAGGACAACTAATGAAAAACTGTTTTTT
CASSPRTTNEKLFF
>TRBJ2-2|TRBV7-8|-|few
TGTGCCAGCAGCGGATCCCGGGCCGGGGAGCTGTTTTTT
CASSGSRAGELFF
>TRBJ1-4|TRBV6-1|-|-
TGTGCCAGCAGGCAAAGGGGACATCCGGCAACTAATGAAAAACTGTTTTTT
CASRQRGHPATNEKLFF
>TRBJ2-7|TRBV29-1|TRBD2|many
TGCAGCGTTGTGTCCCGGACTAGCGGGAGGTCGGGGGCCTACGAGCAGTACTTC
CSVVSRTSGRSGAYEQYF
>TRBJ2-3|TRBV5-1|TRBD2|few
TGCGCCAGCAGCAAAAGCGGGAGGGCTACAGATACGCAGTATTTT
CASSKSGRATDTQYF
>TRBJ2-7|TRBV2|TRBD2|-
TGTGCCAGCACCCAGTGGGGCGGGGGCTACGAGCAGTACTTC
CASTQWGGGYEQYF
>TRBJ1-1|TRBV27|-|-
TGTGCCAGCAGTTTATCAAGGGGGTACACTGAAGCTTTCTTT
CASSLSRGYTEAFF
>TRBJ2-6|TRBV27|-|-
TGTGCCAGCAGTACCCTGGGACGGAGCTCTGGGGCCAACGTCCTGACTTTC
CASSTLGRSSGANVLTF
>TRBJ2-1|TRBV6-2/TRBV6-3|-|many
TGTGCCAGCCGTAGGGGGGGTGGCAATGAGCAGTTCTTC
CASRRGGGNEQFF
>TRBJ2-7|TRBV6-2/TRBV6-3|TRBD2|few
TGTGCCAGCAGTCCCCGTGGACTAGCGGGAACAGCCCTCGAGCAGTACTTC
CASSPRGLAGTALEQYF
>TRBJ2-3|TRBV7-3|-|many
TGTGCCAGCAGCCCCGGTTTTAGTCGCGATACGCAGTATTTT
CASSPGFSRDTQYF
>TRBJ2-7|TRBV3-1|-|-
TGTGCCAGCAGTCGGAGGCACCGCTACGAGCAGTACTTC
CASSRRHRYEQYF
>TRBJ2-1|TRBV29-1|-|many
TGCAGCGTTGTCGGCAGTGCCCCAACCCTCTCCTACAATGAGCAGTTCTTC
CSVVGSAPTLSYNEQFF
>TRBJ2-3|TRBV5-1|-|-
TGCGCCAGCAGCCGGGACCTGAGGGATACGCAGTATTTT
CASSRDLRDTQYF
>TRBJ1-3|TRBV14|-|-
TGTGCCAGCAGCCAGAGGGGCCGGGGGCACTCTGGAAACACCATATATTTT
CASSQRGRGHSGNTIYF
>TRBJ2-3|TRBV12-3/TRBV12-4|TRBD2|-
TGTGCCAGCAGCCTCCCTAGCGGGGGGGCGGATACGCAGTATTTT
CASSLPSGGADTQYF
>TRBJ2-6|TRBV7-6|-|few
TGTGCCAGCAGCTTCGGGACCTATGAAACTGGGGCCAACGTCCTGACTTTC
CASSFGTYETGANVLTF
>TRBJ1-2|TRBV3-1|-|-
TGTGCCAGCAGCCCCGGACGAGCCTATGGCTACACCTTC
CASSPGRAYGYTF
>TRBJ2-2|TRBV3-1|TRBD2|-
TGTGCCAGCACCCTGGGACTAGCGAACACCGGGGAGCTGTTTTTT
CASTLGLANTGELFF
>TRBJ2-5|TRBV5-1|-|-
TGCGCCAGCAGCCCATCGCAGGGTAGAGAGACCCAGTACTTC
CASSPSQGRETQYF
>TRBJ1-2|TRBV29-1|-|few
TGCAGCGTTGAAGATATCGGGGGGACCCTCGTCTATGGCTACACCTTC
CSVEDIGGTLVYGYTF
>TRBJ2-2|TRBV12-3/TRBV12-4|-|few
TGTGCCAGCAGTTCTTCCGGGTCATTTGGGGAGCTGTTTTTT
CASSSSGSFGELFF
>TRBJ2-3|TRBV6-2/TRBV6-3|-|many
TGTGCCAGCACCCACGTCGATGATCTCACAGATACGCAGTATTTT
CASTHVDDLTDTQYF
>TRBJ2-1|TRBV20-1|TRBD2|few
TGCAGTGCTAGACTAGCGGGGGGGCCACCGGGGTTCTTC
CSARLAGGPPGFF
>TRBJ2-2|TRBV11-2|-|-
TGTGCCAGCAGCTTAGATCCCGACGAGCTGTTTTTT
CASSLDPDELFF
>TRBJ2-6|TRBV19|-|-
TGTGCCAGTAGTATAGCCCGGGACCTATATCTTGGGGCCAACGTCCTGACTTTC
CASSIARDLYLGANVLTF
>TRBJ2-2|TRBV6-5|-|many
TGTGCCAGCAGTTACTTCGAAGCCACCGGGGAGCTGTTTTTT
CASSYFEATGELFF
>TRBJ2-1|TRBV24-1|-|-
TGTGCCACCAGTGATTTGGCCTTTAATGAGCAGTTCTTC
CATSDLAFNEQFF
>TRBJ2-2|TRBV27|TRBD2|-
TGTGCCAGCACCGCCGGGACTAGTGGTATCGGGGAGCTGTTTTTT
CASTAGTSGIGELFF
>TRBJ1-1|TRBV29-1|-|few
TGCAGCGCCTCGGTGGGTCCCGACACTGAAGCTTTCTTT
CSASVGPDTEAFF
>TRBJ2-1|TRBV12-3/TRBV12-4|TRBD2|few
TGTGCCAGCAGGGCTTGGCTAGCGGGAGGATACAATGAGCAGTTCTTC
CASRAWLAGGYNEQFF
>TRBJ2-3|TRBV12-3/TRBV12-4|-|-
TGTGCCAGCACCCCCGGAGTAGGCACAGATACGCAGTATTTT
CASTPGVGTDTQYF
>TRBJ2-3|TRBV11-2|-|few
TGTGCCAGCAGCTTAAACCCCAGATTCATCCATAGCACAGATACGCAGTATTTT
CASSLNPRFIHSTDTQYF